The sample holds many counts of the clone carrying this T cell receptor beta chain. The sample is drawn from a study of regulatory T cells in long-lasting Graves disease. With iRepertoire HTBI primers and Arm-PCR of CDR3 regions, TCR beta libraries were built. Via MiXCR, TCRdb re-called the multiplex PCR reads, giving one row per CDR3 protein. Of a few hundred thousand distinct CDR3 sequences listed, less than 15% were seen once; the top ten hold under 20%. Time point indicated: newly diagnosed GD, antithyroid drugs for less than 3 months. The TCR library used RNA extracted from PBMCs. The CDR3 length is 13 residues. Per the germline V gene, CDR1 is SNHLY and CDR2 is FYNNEI. V gave up 9 bases and J gave up 5 bases; unmatched junction bases: 6. These data also formed part of another study, on T cells in Graves' hyperthyroidism and ophthalmopathy.

The sequences come from peripheral blood mononuclear cells (PBMCs), collected at new diagnosis, from a patient treated with antithyroid drugs. The V gene is TRBV2, the J gene TRBJ2-3; 9 bases fit TRBD1. The TCR originated in a woman aged 45-65 years with Graves disease. CDR3 protein: CARRTGVRDTQYF. As DNA, the CDR3 is TGTGCCAGAAGGACAGGGGTGCGAGATACGCAGTATTTT.